Listed here is a single T cell receptor (beta chain). This entry comes from a study of blood T cell repertoires in COVID-19. Study at large: Samples of COVID-19 (acute and convalescent) were obtained from the United States, Italy and Spain. In each case, the material was cDNA or gDNA derived from T cells, B-cell-depleted T cells, or PBMCs.

In the source study's methods: The assay estimated nucleated cells by amplifying reference gene primers. The protocol was immunoSEQ multiplex PCR, while the TCRdb copy is restricted to in-frame clones and leaves out a portion. V and J calls plus clone size are reproduced from that table; the DNA served to infer D and trimming. The sample shows 75,000 to 80,000 clones, 75% to 90% of them seen only once. The CDR3 spans 16 residues. From germline, CDR1 is SGHVS and CDR2 FQNEAQ. Trimming removed 1 base at V and 1 base at J, with 10 bases between. Sequencing was done on a sample of peripheral blood. The TCR originated in a human donor in a cohort sampled during active COVID-19. The chain carries TRBV7-8 and TRBJ2-2, with D tentatively TRBD1 (5 bases). The chain's CDR3 is CASSLEDSQNTGELFF. The CDR3 coding sequence is TGTGCCAGCAGCTTAGAAGACAGCCAGAACACCGGGGAGCTGTTTTTT. Combining the CDR3 with reference TRBV7-8 and TRBJ2-2 gives the whole variable domain GAGVSQSPRYKVAKRGQDVALRCDPISGHVSLFWYQQALGQGPEFLTYFQNEAQLDKSGLPSDRFFAERPEGSVSTLKIQRTQQEDSAVYLCASSLEDSQNTGELFFGEGSRLTVL.